Listed here is a single TCR beta chain. This entry comes from a study of control samples from healthy donors and cancer patients. The CDR3 is 14 residues long. Per the germline V gene, CDR1 is MDHEN and CDR2 is SYDVKM. V trimming: 5 bases; J trimming: 5 bases; junction bases outside the gene matches: 6. Sequencing used immunoSEQ multiplex PCR; TCRdb keeps in-frame clones, though not all of them. Of over 150,000 clones listed, nearly 96% are singletons. This chain uses TRBV28 with TRBJ1-2; 9 bases are shared with TRBD1. The sample taken for sequencing was blood. This sequence was found in a woman younger than 45 in good health. The CDR3 coding sequence is TGTGCCAGCAGTCCCCGGGACAGGGTTTATGGCTACACCTTC. Its translation is CASSPRDRVYGYTF.